These T cell receptor beta chains were read from a single sample in a study of blood T cell repertoires in COVID-19. TCRdb's table, derived via immunoSEQ multiplex PCR, lists solely in-frame clones and lacks some. Of approximately 130,000 clones in the sample, under 85% were seen once. The sample comprised PBMCs or T cells enriched from blood (not recorded which). The receptors come from a man aged 25 to 45 who had recovered from COVID-19. Both conserved end residues are part of each CDR3. D genes are given only for firm matches. A clone size is listed for some rows: how often the clone was seen (once, few, many), or a class if it is expanded.

TRBV5-6,TRBJ2-3,few,TRBD2,15,TGTGCCAGCAGAAGTAGCGGGGGCAGCACAGATACGCAGTATTTT,CASRSSGGSTDTQYF
TRBV7-2,TRBJ1-6,-,TRBD1,16,TGTGCCAGCAGTCTCGCCGGGACAGGGAATAATTCACCCCTCCACTTT,CASSLAGTGNNSPLHF
TRBV19,TRBJ2-3,once,TRBD2,15,TGTGCCAGTAGTATCGGGGGGGCCGAGATAGATACGCAGTATTTT,CASSIGGAEIDTQYF
TRBV15,TRBJ1-5,-,-,15,TGTGCCACCAGCAGAGAGGGGAGGGGGGATCAGCCCCAGCATTTT,CATSREGRGDQPQHF
TRBV28,TRBJ1-2,-,TRBD1,14,TGTGCCAGCAGGGGCGGGGACAGGGCGTATGGCTACACCTTC,CASRGGDRAYGYTF
TRBV24-1,TRBJ1-5,-,-,13,TGTGCCACCAGCGCTGGAGTTAACCAGCCCCAGCATTTT,CATSAGVNQPQHF
TRBV7-9,TRBJ2-3,-,-,14,TGTGCCAGCAGCACCCGAGAGGGGGCAGATACGCAGTATTTT,CASSTREGADTQYF
TRBV9,TRBJ2-5,-,-,12,TGTGCCAGCAGCCCGTCAGGAGAGACCCAGTACTTC,CASSPSGETQYF
TRBV10-3,TRBJ1-2,-,-,16,TGTGCCATCAGTGAGTCGGGGCAGGGTTTTAGAAATGGCTACACCTTC,CAISESGQGFRNGYTF
TRBV5-1,TRBJ1-2,once,TRBD1,15,TGCGCCAGCAGCTTGGGAACAGGGGGCCTCTATGGCTACACCTTC,CASSLGTGGLYGYTF
TRBV29-1,TRBJ2-3,-,TRBD2,13,TGCAGCGTTGCAGCGGGAGTAGGGGATACGCAGTATTTT,CSVAAGVGDTQYF
TRBV12-3/TRBV12-4,TRBJ1-5,-,TRBD1,13,TGTGCCAGCAGTAAAGAACAGGGGCAGCCCCAGCATTTT,CASSKEQGQPQHF
TRBV30,TRBJ2-3,-,-,14,TGTGCCTGGAGTGCCTCCCCGGGATTCGATACGCAGTATTTT,CAWSASPGFDTQYF
TRBV3-1/TRBV3-2,TRBJ2-1,-,-,16,TGTGCCAGCAGCCACTCGACAGCGAACTCCTACAATGAGCAGTTCTTC,CASSHSTANSYNEQFF
TRBV11-2,TRBJ2-7,few,-,17,TGTGCCAGCAGCTTATCGGCGAAGTACGGGAGCTCCTACGAGCAGTACTTC,CASSLSAKYGSSYEQYF
TRBV7-9,TRBJ2-5,-,-,13,TGTGCCAGCAGCGTGACAGTCCAAGAGACCCAGTACTTC,CASSVTVQETQYF